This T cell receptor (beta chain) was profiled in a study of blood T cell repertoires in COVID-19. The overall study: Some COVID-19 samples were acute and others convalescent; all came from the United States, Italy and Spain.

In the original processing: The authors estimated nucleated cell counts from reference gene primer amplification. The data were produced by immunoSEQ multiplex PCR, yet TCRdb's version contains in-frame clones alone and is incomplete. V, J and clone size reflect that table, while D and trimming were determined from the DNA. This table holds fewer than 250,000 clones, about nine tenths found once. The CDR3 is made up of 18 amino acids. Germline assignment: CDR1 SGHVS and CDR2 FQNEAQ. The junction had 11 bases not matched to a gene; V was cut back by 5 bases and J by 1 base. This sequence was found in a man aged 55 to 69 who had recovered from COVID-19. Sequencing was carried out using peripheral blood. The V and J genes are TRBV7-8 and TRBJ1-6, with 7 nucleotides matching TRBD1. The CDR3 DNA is TGTGCCAGCAGCCTAGAGGGGGCTGGAAGTTCCTATAATTCACCCCTCCACTTT. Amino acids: CASSLEGAGSSYNSPLHF. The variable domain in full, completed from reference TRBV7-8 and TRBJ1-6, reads GAGVSQSPRYKVAKRGQDVALRCDPISGHVSLFWYQQALGQGPEFLTYFQNEAQLDKSGLPSDRFFAERPEGSVSTLKIQRTQQEDSAVYLCASSLEGAGSSYNSPLHFGNGTRLTVT.